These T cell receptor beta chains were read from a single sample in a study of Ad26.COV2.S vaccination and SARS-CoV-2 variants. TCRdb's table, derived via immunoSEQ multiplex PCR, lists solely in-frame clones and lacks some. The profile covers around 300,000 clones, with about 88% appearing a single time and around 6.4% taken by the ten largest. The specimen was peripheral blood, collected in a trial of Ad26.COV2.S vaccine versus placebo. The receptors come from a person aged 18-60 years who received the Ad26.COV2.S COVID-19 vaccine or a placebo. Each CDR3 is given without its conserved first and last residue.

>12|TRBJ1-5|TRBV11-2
ASSFDRNYQPQH
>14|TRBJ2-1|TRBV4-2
ASSQEIQPPNNEQF
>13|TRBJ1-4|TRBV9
ASSVVPSTGEKLF
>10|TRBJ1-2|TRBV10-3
AISEGSLGYT
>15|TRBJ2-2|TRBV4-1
ASSQQPGQLNTGELF
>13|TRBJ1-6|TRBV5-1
ASSSRQGQNSPLH
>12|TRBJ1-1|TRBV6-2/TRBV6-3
ASSYRTANTEAF
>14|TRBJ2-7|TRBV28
ASSVGGSGSSYEQY
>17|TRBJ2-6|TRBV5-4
ASSGGTSGPATGANVLT
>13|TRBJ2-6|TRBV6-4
ASSDKASGANVLT
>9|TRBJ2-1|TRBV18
ASSPALEQF
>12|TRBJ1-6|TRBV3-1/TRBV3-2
ASSQEGKNSPLH
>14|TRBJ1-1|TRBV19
ASTRVMIIRNTEAF
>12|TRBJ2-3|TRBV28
ASSLAGDRDTQY
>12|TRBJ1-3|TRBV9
ASSDGTFGNTIY
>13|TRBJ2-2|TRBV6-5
ASSFSRGTTGELF
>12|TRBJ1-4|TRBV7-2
ASSLGGAGEKLF
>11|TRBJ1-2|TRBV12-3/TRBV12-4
ASRANRKHGYT
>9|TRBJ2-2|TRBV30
AWSVGGELF
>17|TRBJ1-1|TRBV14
ASSQRFVTIGQMNTEAF
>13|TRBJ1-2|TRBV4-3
ASSQGLARGYGYT
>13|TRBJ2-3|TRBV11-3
ASSPRALVQDTQY
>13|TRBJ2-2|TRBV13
ASSTTGRYAGELF
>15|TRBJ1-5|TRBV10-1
ASSAQEARPSNQPQH
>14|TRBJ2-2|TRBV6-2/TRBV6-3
ASSPQRTGGSGELF
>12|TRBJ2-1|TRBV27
ASTPGIAGVEQF
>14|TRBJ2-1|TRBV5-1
ASSLAGTSGFNEQF
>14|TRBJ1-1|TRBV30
AWGGDSGVGNTEAF
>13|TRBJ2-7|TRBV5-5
ASSLWVGSSYEQY
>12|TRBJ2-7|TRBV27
ASRVDRGTYEQY
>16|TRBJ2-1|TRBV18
ASSLTPDWGLSYNEQF
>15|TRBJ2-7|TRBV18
ASSPSTGGIPPYEQY
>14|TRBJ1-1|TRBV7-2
ASSVLRGAGNTEAF
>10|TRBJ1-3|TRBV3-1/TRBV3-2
ASSQRRNTIY
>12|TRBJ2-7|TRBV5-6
ASSWGGGSYEQY
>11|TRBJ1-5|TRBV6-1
ASSRDLGQPQH
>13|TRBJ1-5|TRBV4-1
ASSQRTGFDQPQH
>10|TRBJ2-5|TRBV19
ASSSRVETQY
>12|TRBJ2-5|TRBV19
ASSIAGVQETQY
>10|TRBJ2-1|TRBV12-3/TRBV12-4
ASSLQYNEQF
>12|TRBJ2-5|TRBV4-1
ASSPGLAKETQY
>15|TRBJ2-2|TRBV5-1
ASSLESGLSDTGELF
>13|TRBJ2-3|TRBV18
ASSPNRARDGTQY
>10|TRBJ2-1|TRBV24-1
ATSDWGNEQF
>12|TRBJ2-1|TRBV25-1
ASSELRGANEQF
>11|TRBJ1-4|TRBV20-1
SASSAGGEKLF
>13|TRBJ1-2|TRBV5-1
ASSLKGGTDYGYT
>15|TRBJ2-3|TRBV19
ASSIVTSGDLTDTQY
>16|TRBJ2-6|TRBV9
ASSIPGTGVSGANVLT
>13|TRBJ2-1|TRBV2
ASSEPWPARNEQF
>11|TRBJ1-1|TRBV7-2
ASSFGSGTEAF
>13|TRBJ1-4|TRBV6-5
ASSYSRGLAEKLF
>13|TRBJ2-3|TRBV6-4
ASSDFGSSTDTQY
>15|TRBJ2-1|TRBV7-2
ASSLAPTSGSYNEQF
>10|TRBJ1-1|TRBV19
ASNQGNTEAF
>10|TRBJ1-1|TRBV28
ASNWGLTEAF
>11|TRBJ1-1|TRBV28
ASIDVGNTEAF